This T cell receptor (beta chain) was sequenced for a study of T-cell memory formation after mild COVID-19. The germline V gene has CDR1 MNHEY and CDR2 SVGAGI. Between the trimmed V and J ends, which lost 0 bases and 1 base, there was a span of 9 bases. The CDR3 contains 15 residues. TCRdb re-called the 5' RACE reads through MiXCR, storing one row per CDR3 protein. There are 250,000 or so distinct CDR3 sequences in the sample; about a sixth occur only once, and about 21% lies in the top ten. This clonotype originated in a man between 18 and 35 years old who had mild COVID-19 (a few samples of this study predate the infection). Cell type and time point are not known. The J gene is TRBJ1-1, the V gene TRBV6-5; perhaps TRBD1 as D (5 bases). The sequencing sample was made of PBMCs or a T cell subset sorted from them (not recorded which). CDR3 sequence: CASSYSGTANTEAFF. CDR3 in DNA: TGTGCCAGCAGTTACTCGGGGACGGCGAACACTGAAGCTTTCTTT.